The source of this T cell receptor (beta chain) is a study of T-cell reconstitution after alpha-beta-depleted transplantation in children. Broader study findings: After transplant, at about two months, alpha-beta T cells were reportedly derived from several hundred expanded graft clones.

This clonotype has at least ten counts. The antigen is undetermined. Molecular barcoding with unique molecular identifiers was used for the TCRbeta library. TCRdb independently ran MiXCR on the PCR reads; one entry per CDR3 protein. Of fewer than 550,000 distinct CDR3 sequences in the sample, under 12% were seen once. CDR3 length: 19 amino acids. V shed 5 bases, J shed 2 bases, and the junction held 17 bases outside the gene matches. Germline V gene sequence: CDR1 SGHRS, CDR2 YFSETQ. J is TRBJ2-1 and V is TRBV5-1, with 9 bases that match TRBD1. The receptor's source is a child aged 2-15 years with inherited bone marrow failure, due to receive a stem cell transplant. The sequencing here drew on PBMCs, taken before TCRalphabeta/CD19-depleted stem cell transplant. The CDR3, as DNA: TGCGCCAGCAGAAGGCCGGGACAGGGAAGCCCCCGACCCTACAATGAGCAGTTCTTC. It translates to CASRRPGQGSPRPYNEQFF.